This TCR beta chain was identified in a study of shared clonotypes between healthy human individuals. Positively selected for CCR7, the CD45RO-negative cells used as naive CD8 cells excluded terminally differentiated effector memory CD45RA+ cells. The CDR3 totals 17 residues. The germline V gene encodes CDR1 SGHTA and CDR2 FQGTGA. J gave up 4 bases and V 1 base, and 13 bases lay outside the gene matches. For every subset, genomic DNA was evenly distributed across several immunoSEQ plates. Measured with immunoSEQ multiplex PCR; TCRdb has only the in-frame clones, and not every one. The table has approximately 2,000,000 clones, 80% to 95% seen once.

The TCR comes from a man aged 18 to 29 in good health. Some clones in this sample may be carry-over from other donors' samples. The chain employs TRBV7-3 and TRBJ2-7; TRBD1 matches 7 bases. The source material was naive CD8+ T cells from PBMCs. The CDR3: CASSLNGPTGRTYEQYF. CDR3 nucleotide sequence: TGTGCCAGCAGCTTAAATGGTCCGACAGGGCGTACATACGAGCAGTACTTC.